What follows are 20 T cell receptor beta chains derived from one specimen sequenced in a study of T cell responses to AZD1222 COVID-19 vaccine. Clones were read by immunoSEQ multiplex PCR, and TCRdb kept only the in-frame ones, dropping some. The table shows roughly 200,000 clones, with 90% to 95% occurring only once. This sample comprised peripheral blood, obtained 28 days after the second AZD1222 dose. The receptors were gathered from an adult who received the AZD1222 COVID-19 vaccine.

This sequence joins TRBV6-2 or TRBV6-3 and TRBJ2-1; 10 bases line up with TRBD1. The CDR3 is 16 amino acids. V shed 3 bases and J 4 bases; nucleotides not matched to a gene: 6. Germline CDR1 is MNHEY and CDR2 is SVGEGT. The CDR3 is CASSYIPGQGYNEQFF. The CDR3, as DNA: TGTGCCAGCAGTTATATACCGGGACAGGGGTACAATGAGCAGTTCTTC.

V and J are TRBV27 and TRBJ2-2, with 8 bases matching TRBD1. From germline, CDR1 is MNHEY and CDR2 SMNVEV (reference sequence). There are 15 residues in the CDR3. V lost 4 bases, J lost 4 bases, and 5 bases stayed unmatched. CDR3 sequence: CASSSGQEITGELFF. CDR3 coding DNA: TGTGCCAGCAGTTCGGGACAGGAAATCACCGGGGAGCTGTTTTTT.

The CDR3 bases are TGTGCCAGCAGCTTAACGTCCCAACCGGGACAGCAGGGAGATACGCAGTATTTT. Translating gives CASSLTSQPGQQGDTQYF. The V and J genes are TRBV7-3 and TRBJ2-3, with 7 bases identical to TRBD1. The trim removed 0 bases at V and 5 bases at J, leaving 14 bases unmatched. The CDR3 spans 18 residues. Germline CDR1 SGHTA, CDR2 FQGTGA.

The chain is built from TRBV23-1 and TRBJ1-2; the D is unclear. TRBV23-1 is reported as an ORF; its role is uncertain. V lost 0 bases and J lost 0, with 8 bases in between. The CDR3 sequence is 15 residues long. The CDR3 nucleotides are TGCGCCAGCAGTCAATCAAGGGTTACTAACTATGGCTACACCTTC. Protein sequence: CASSQSRVTNYGYTF.

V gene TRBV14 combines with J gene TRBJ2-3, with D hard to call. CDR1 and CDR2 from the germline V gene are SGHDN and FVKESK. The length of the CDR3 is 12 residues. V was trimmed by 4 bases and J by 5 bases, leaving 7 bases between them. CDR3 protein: CASSLWGDTQYF. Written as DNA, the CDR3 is TGTGCCAGCAGCCTTTGGGGAGATACGCAGTATTTT.

The CDR3 reads CASITRMAGGVEQYF. The CDR3 bases are TGTGCCAGCATCACCAGGATGGCAGGGGGGGTCGAGCAGTACTTC. This chain connects TRBV28 to TRBJ2-7, with D perhaps assigned TRBD1 or TRBD2 (7 bases each). The CDR3 covers 15 residues. The V and J ends lost 7 bases and 6 bases respectively, with 22 bases between them. Germline CDR1 is MDHEN and CDR2 is SYDVKM.

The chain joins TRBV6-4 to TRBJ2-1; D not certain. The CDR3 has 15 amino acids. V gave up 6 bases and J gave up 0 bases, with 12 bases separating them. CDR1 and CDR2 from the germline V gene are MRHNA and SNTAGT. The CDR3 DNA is TGTGCCAGCAGCTTTAGTCCCAACTCCTACAATGAGCAGTTCTTC. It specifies CASSFSPNSYNEQFF.

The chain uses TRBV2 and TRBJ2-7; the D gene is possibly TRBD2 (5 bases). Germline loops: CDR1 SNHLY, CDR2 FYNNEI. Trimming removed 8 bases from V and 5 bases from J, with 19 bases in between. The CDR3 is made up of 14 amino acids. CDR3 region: CASSDVLGSHEQYF. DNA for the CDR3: TGTGCCAGCTCGGATGTCCTGGGGAGCCACGAGCAGTACTTC. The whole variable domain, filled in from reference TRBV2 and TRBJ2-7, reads EPEVTQTPSHQVTQMGQEVILRCVPISNHLYFYWYRQILGQKVEFLVSFYNNEISEKSEIFDDQFSVERPDGSNFTLKIRSTKLEDSAMYFCASSDVLGSHEQYFGPGTRLTVT.

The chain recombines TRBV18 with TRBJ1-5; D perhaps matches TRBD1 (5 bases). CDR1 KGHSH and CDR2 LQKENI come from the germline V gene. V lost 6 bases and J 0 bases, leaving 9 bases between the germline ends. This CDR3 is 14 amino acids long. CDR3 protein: CASSGTDSNQPQHF. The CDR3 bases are TGTGCCAGCTCCGGGACGGATAGCAATCAGCCCCAGCATTTT.

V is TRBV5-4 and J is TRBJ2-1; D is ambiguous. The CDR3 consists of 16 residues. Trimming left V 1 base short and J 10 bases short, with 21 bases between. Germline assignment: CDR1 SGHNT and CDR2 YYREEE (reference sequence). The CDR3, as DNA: TGTGCCAGCAGCTTGTCCAAGATGGGCCGACGGATCGAGCAGTTCTTC. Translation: CASSLSKMGRRIEQFF.

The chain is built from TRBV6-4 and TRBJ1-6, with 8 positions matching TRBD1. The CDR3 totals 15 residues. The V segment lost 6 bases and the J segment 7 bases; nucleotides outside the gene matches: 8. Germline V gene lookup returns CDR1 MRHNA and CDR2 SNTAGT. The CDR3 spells CASRDRTGLNSPLHF. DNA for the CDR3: TGTGCCAGCAGGGATCGGACAGGGTTGAATTCACCCCTCCACTTT.

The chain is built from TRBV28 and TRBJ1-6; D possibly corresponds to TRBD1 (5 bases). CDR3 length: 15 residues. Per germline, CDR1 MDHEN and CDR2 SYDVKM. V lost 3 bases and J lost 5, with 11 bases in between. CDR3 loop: CASSLSGPDNSPLHF. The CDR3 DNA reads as TGTGCCAGCAGTTTGTCGGGGCCCGATAATTCACCCCTCCACTTT.

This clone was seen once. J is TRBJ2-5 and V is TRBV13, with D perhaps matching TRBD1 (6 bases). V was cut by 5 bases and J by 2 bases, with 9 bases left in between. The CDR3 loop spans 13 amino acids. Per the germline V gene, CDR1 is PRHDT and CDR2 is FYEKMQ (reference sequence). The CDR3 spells CASSMDSQETQYF. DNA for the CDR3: TGTGCCAGCAGCATGGACAGTCAAGAGACCCAGTACTTC.

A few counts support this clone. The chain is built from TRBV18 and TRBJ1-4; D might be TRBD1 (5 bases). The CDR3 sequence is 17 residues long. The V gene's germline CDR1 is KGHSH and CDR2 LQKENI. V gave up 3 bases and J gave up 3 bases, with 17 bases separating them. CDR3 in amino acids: CASSPRGGELSNEKLFF. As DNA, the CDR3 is TGTGCCAGCTCACCCCGGGGGGGGGAGCTCTCTAATGAAAAACTGTTTTTT.

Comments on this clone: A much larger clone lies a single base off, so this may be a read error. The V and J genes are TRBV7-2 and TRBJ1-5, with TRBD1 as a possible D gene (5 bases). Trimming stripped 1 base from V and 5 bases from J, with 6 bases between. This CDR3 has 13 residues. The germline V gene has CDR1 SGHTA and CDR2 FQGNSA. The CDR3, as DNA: TGTGCCAGCAGCTTAGGGGGGGATCAGCCCCAGCATTTT. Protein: CASSLGGDQPQHF.

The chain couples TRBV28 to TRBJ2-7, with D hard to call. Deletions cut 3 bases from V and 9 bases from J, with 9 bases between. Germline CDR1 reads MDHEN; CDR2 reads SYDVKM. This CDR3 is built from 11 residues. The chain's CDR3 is CASSFLFGQYF. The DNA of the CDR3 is TGTGCCAGCAGTTTCCTTTTTGGGCAGTACTTC.

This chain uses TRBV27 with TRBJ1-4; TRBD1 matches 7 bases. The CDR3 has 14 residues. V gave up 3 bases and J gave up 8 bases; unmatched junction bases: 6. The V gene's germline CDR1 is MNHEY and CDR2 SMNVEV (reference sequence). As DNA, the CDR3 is TGTGCCAGCAGTTTTTGGCAGGGGGGCGAAAAACTGTTTTTT. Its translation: CASSFWQGGEKLFF.

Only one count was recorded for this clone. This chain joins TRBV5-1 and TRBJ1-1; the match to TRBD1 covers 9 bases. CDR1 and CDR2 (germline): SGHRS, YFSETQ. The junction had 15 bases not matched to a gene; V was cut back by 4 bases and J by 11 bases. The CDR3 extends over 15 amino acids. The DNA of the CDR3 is TGCGCCAGCAGCCCCGGGACAGGGCCGTCTAATCGGGCTTTCTTT. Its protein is CASSPGTGPSNRAFF.

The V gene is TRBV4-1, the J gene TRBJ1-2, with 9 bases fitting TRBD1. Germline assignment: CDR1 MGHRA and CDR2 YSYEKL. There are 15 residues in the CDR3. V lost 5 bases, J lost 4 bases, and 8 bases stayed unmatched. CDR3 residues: CASSSPGQGGYGYTF. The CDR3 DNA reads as TGCGCCAGCAGCTCTCCGGGACAGGGCGGCTATGGCTACACCTTC.

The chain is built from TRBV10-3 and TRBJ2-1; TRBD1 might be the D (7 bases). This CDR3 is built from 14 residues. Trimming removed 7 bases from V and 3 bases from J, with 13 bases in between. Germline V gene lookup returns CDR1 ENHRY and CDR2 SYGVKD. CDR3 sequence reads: CAIMEGQYYNEQFF. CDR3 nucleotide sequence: TGTGCCATCATGGAGGGACAGTACTACAATGAGCAGTTCTTC.